This T cell receptor beta chain originates from a study of blood T cell repertoires in COVID-19. Cohorts were based on clinical histories the participants reported. The germline V gene has CDR1 SGHKS and CDR2 YYEKEE (reference sequence). The CDR3 length is 15 residues. Trimming pared 2 bases from V and 3 bases from J, leaving 12 bases between. As handled by the study authors: Cell counts per sample came from amplifying reference gene primers. Sequencing used immunoSEQ multiplex PCR; TCRdb keeps in-frame clones, though not all of them. V and J calls and clone size are those listed in that table; D and trimming were worked out from the DNA. This table holds about 300,000 clones, nearly 90% found once.

This receptor was taken from a woman aged 25 to 45 who had recovered from COVID-19. The genes are TRBV5-5 and TRBJ1-3; D possibly corresponds to TRBD1 (6 bases). The sequenced sample was PBMCs or T cells enriched from blood (not recorded which). As DNA, the CDR3 is TGTGCCAGCAGCTTACACAGGGAAAGTGGAAACACCATATATTTT. It translates to CASSLHRESGNTIYF.